Shown below are 13 T cell receptor beta chains from a single sample sequenced in a study of CD8 T cells in Susac syndrome (dated by TCRdb to between 2017 and 2020). Receptor libraries were prepared by the immunoSEQ multiplex PCR assay. RNA was extracted with the RNeasy kit and roughly 0.45 to 1 ug was reverse transcribed using random hexamers. Through fastp at Q25 and MiXCR, TCRdb rebuilt clones from the public reads, retaining in-frame beta chains. Every distinct CDR3 protein forms one entry, paired with its most common genes and DNA. The sample yields hundreds of thousands of distinct CDR3 sequences; 90% to 96% were counted once. In total, the top ten clones hold roughly 0.1% of the sample. Sequencing input: CD4+ T cells from PBMCs. Every receptor here comes from a human donor with Susac syndrome.

This rearrangement joins TRBV29-1 to TRBJ2-1; 10 nucleotides agree with TRBD2. This CDR3 spans 14 amino acids. Germline-derived CDR1 and CDR2 are SQVTM and ANQGSEA. V was clipped by 2 bases and J by 5 bases; unmatched bases: 3. CDR3: CSVEIAGGDNEQFF. The CDR3 nucleotides are TGCAGCGTTGAAATAGCGGGAGGAGACAATGAGCAGTTCTTC.

The chain recombines TRBV23-1 with TRBJ1-2; TRBD1 is a possible D gene (5 bases). TRBV23-1 is annotated as an ORF whose role is uncertain. The V end was cut by 8 bases, the J end by 6 bases, with 13 bases between. The CDR3 loop spans 12 amino acids. Here the CDR3 DNA reads TGCGCCAGCGCGGCAGGGAGGGATGGCTACACCTTC. Translation gives CASAAGRDGYTF.

The chain couples TRBV29-1 to TRBJ2-5; 7 bases align to TRBD1. The V gene's germline CDR1 is SQVTM and CDR2 ANQGSEA. The junction had 13 bases not matched to a gene; V was cut back by 5 bases and J by 7 bases. This CDR3 region has 14 residues. The CDR3 loop is CSVQGQSAFGTQYF. As DNA, the CDR3 is TGCAGCGTTCAGGGACAGAGTGCCTTCGGGACCCAGTACTTC.

The chain uses TRBV29-1 and TRBJ2-6; 7 bases match TRBD1. V shed 0 bases, J shed 2 bases, and the junction held 10 bases outside the gene matches. This CDR3 region has 18 residues. CDR1 SQVTM and CDR2 ANQGSEA come from the germline V gene. The CDR3 coding sequence is TGCAGCGTTGAAGATAAGGAGACAGGGAACACTGGGGCCAACGTCCTGACTTTC. Its translation: CSVEDKETGNTGANVLTF. The whole variable domain, filled in from reference TRBV29-1 and TRBJ2-6, reads SAVISQKPSRDICQRGTSLTIQCQVDSQVTMMFWYRQQPGQSLTLIATANQGSEATYESGFVIDKFPISRPNLTFSTLTVSNMSPEDSSIYLCSVEDKETGNTGANVLTFGAGSRLTVL.

Here the CDR3 DNA reads TGTGCCAGCAGGAGGATGTTGACCGGGGAGCTGTTTTTT. This sequence encodes CASRRMLTGELFF. The V and J genes are TRBV3-1 and TRBJ2-2; no clear D. CDR1 and CDR2 from the germline V gene are LGHDT and YNNKEL (reference sequence). Trimming shortened V by 6 bases and J by 5 bases, and 10 bases separated the two germline ends. The CDR3 has 13 amino acids.

J is TRBJ2-7 and V is TRBV7-9; maybe TRBD2 (6 bases). Trimming cost V 5 bases and J 7 bases, with 21 bases left between them. This CDR3 is built from 15 residues. Germline V gene data show CDR1 as SEHNR and CDR2 as FQNEAQ (reference sequence). In DNA form, the CDR3 reads TGTGCCAGCAGCCCTGCATCCATTTTGGAGGGAGAGCAGTACTTC. Translation: CASSPASILEGEQYF.

This clonotype appeared a single time. This chain joins TRBV5-1 and TRBJ1-2; weak D call: TRBD1 (6 bases). Between the trimmed V and J ends, which lost 4 bases and 8 bases, there was a span of 9 bases. This CDR3 contains 11 residues. Germline lookup yields CDR1 SGHRS and CDR2 YFSETQ. CDR3 DNA sequence: TGCGCCAGCAGCCGGGGGCTCGGCTACACCTTC. This encodes CASSRGLGYTF.

This rearrangement joins TRBV28 to TRBJ1-2; D ambiguous. Per the germline V gene, CDR1 is MDHEN and CDR2 is SYDVKM. V dropped 6 bases and J dropped 8 bases, with 13 bases sitting between them. The CDR3 has 12 residues. As DNA, the CDR3 is TGTGCCAGCAGCCCCTCCGGAGGGGGCTACACCTTC. Amino acid sequence: CASSPSGGGYTF.

A single count supports this clonotype. V and J are TRBV6-6 and TRBJ2-7; D is ambiguous. Germline lookup yields CDR1 MNHNY and CDR2 SVGAGI (reference sequence). V gave up 1 base and J gave up 5 bases, with 12 bases separating them. The CDR3 runs to 14 residues. In DNA form, the CDR3 reads TGTGCCAGCAGTTACTTTGAGGAGACTGACGAGCAGTACTTC. It yields the protein CASSYFEETDEQYF.

The CDR3 here is CSVPSPGGRTDTQYF. The CDR3, as DNA: TGCAGCGTCCCTTCCCCCGGGGGTCGCACAGATACGCAGTATTTT. This rearrangement joins TRBV29-1 to TRBJ2-3; D may be TRBD2 (6 bases). The CDR3 spans 15 residues. V dropped 6 bases and J dropped 1 base, with 17 bases sitting between them. The germline V gene encodes CDR1 SQVTM and CDR2 ANQGSEA.

The chain joins TRBV28 to TRBJ2-1; D may be TRBD1 or TRBD2 (5 bases each). CDR3 length equals 15 residues. Trimming cost V 5 bases and J 7 bases, with 18 bases left between them. Germline CDR1 reads MDHEN; CDR2 reads SYDVKM. CDR3 in DNA: TGTGCCAGCAGTCGGCGGTCAGGGTTAGCGAATGAGCAGTTCTTC. This translates into CASSRRSGLANEQFF.

In this sample, this clonotype turned up once. This chain uses TRBV2 with TRBJ2-3; perhaps TRBD1 as D (6 bases). The CDR3 sequence is 16 residues long. CDR1 is SNHLY, CDR2 FYNNEI, per germline. The V end lost 2 bases, the J end lost 0 bases, and 12 bases lay between the germline ends. CDR3 coding DNA: TGTGCCAGCAGTGAAAAGTCAGGGGCTAGCACAGATACGCAGTATTTT. Encoded protein: CASSEKSGASTDTQYF.

The chain joins TRBV18 to TRBJ2-7; D is perhaps TRBD1 (6 bases). The V end lost 6 bases, the J end lost 4 bases, and 10 bases lay between the germline ends. The V gene's germline CDR1 is KGHSH and CDR2 LQKENI. CDR3 length: 12 amino acids. CDR3 in DNA: TGTGCCAGCTCCCGCGGACAGTACGAGCAGTACTTC. Amino acids: CASSRGQYEQYF.